The entry below gives a single T cell receptor (beta chain) sequence along with its context. Its matching antigen is unknown. Disease lasting under 3 months, a NOSPECS grade of at least 4, and a Clinical Activity Score of at least 3 were features of the ophthalmopathy patients. TCR beta CDR3 regions were amplified from RNA transcripts. Researchers ran a first-round RT-PCR on the TCR CDR3 using the HTBI primer set. MiXCR, run by TCRdb on the multiplex PCR reads, gives a single entry per CDR3 protein. The sample yields roughly 650,000 distinct CDR3 sequences, more than 15% seen once. This specimen belongs to a study of T cells in Graves' hyperthyroidism and ophthalmopathy. Study-level points and caveats: Peripheral blood also featured most of the thyroid clonotypes expanded above 0.001.

The CDR3 runs to 14 residues. The V end lost 3 bases, the J end lost 3 bases, and 12 bases lay between the germline ends. CDR1 is SGDLS and CDR2 is YYNGEE in the germline V gene. The rearrangement links TRBV9 to TRBJ1-2; a weak D match, TRBD1 (5 bases). Source material: blood. The source of this sequence is a woman aged 40 to 49 with Graves' ophthalmopathy. CDR3 sequence: CASSETGTDYGYTF. Here the CDR3 DNA reads TGTGCCAGCAGCGAGACCGGGACGGACTATGGCTACACCTTC.